What follows are 16 T cell receptor beta chains derived from one specimen sequenced in a study of T cells in localized non-small cell lung cancer. Libraries were prepared by immunoSEQ multiplex PCR; TCRdb keeps only in-frame clonotypes and omits some of them. The sample includes 40,000 to 55,000 clones, 80% to 85% seen only once; the top ten take roughly 17%. The sequencing used peripheral blood mononuclear cells, collected before any cancer treatment. All receptors come from a man aged 40-75 years with stage III lung adenocarcinoma.

This chain links TRBV4-1 with TRBJ2-2, with D hard to call. Germline V CDR1 and CDR2: MGHRA, YSYEKL. The CDR3 has 13 residues. V gave up 3 bases and J gave up 4 bases, with 6 bases separating them. In nucleotides, the CDR3 is TGCGCCAGCAGCCATCCCCTCACCGGGGAGCTGTTTTTT. This encodes CASSHPLTGELFF.

The chain employs TRBV29-1 and TRBJ2-1; a weak D match, TRBD2 (5 bases). Trimming left V 3 bases short and J 9 bases short, with 15 bases between. The CDR3 contains 13 residues. CDR1 and CDR2 from the germline V gene are SQVTM and ANQGSEA. The CDR3 nucleotides read TGCAGCGTTGATTGGAAGGGTCGGGGTGAGCAGTTCTTC. This sequence encodes CSVDWKGRGEQFF.

The chain has TRBV19 and TRBJ2-5; D may be TRBD2 (6 bases). With 1 base removed from V and 4 bases from J, the gap between germline ends came to 7 bases. The CDR3 runs to 13 residues. Germline V CDR1 and CDR2: LNHDA, SQIVND (reference sequence). In DNA form, the CDR3 reads TGTGCCAGTAGTATAGTAGCGGCAGAGACCCAGTACTTC. This codes for CASSIVAAETQYF. The whole variable domain, filled in from reference TRBV19 and TRBJ2-5, reads DGGITQSPKYLFRKEGQNVTLSCEQNLNHDAMYWYRQDPGQGLRLIYYSQIVNDFQKGDIAEGYSVSREKKESFPLTVTSAQKNPTAFYLCASSIVAAETQYFGPGTRLLVL.

The V gene is TRBV27, the J gene TRBJ2-7, with unresolved D. In germline, CDR1 is MNHEY, CDR2 SMNVEV (reference sequence). CDR3 length equals 13 residues. The V end was cut by 5 bases, the J end by 2 bases, with 10 bases between. CDR3 region: CASSPLAPYEQYF. CDR3 nucleotide sequence: TGTGCCAGCAGTCCTCTCGCGCCCTACGAGCAGTACTTC.

The chain employs TRBV25-1 and TRBJ2-5, with 8 bases lining up with TRBD1. This CDR3 comprises 15 residues. Per germline, CDR1 MGHDK and CDR2 SYGVNS. Germline trimming cut 3 bases from V and 5 bases from J; bases unmatched to any gene: 8. The CDR3 bases are TGTGCCAGCAGTGATGTCAGGGGGCTAATGGAGACCCAGTACTTC. This codes for CASSDVRGLMETQYF. The full variable domain, its missing parts supplied by reference TRBV25-1 and TRBJ2-5, is EADIYQTPRYLVIGTGKKITLECSQTMGHDKMYWYQQDPGMELHLIHYSYGVNSTEKGDLSSESTVSRIRTEHFPLTLESARPSHTSQYLCASSDVRGLMETQYFGPGTRLLVL.

The chain joins TRBV5-1 to TRBJ1-1; D unresolved. The length of the CDR3 is 13 residues. CDR1 is SGHRS and CDR2 is YFSETQ in the germline V gene. Trimming took off 1 base at V and 2 bases at J, with 6 bases between the two ends. CDR3 bases: TGCGCCAGCAGCTTGAACTTAAACACTGAAGCTTTCTTT. As protein: CASSLNLNTEAFF. The variable domain in full, completed from reference TRBV5-1 and TRBJ1-1, reads KAGVTQTPRYLIKTRGQQVTLSCSPISGHRSVSWYQQTPGQGLQFLFEYFSETQRNKGNFPGRFSGRQFSNSRSEMNVSTLELGDSALYLCASSLNLNTEAFFGQGTRLTVV.

The sample holds a few counts of this clone. The chain employs TRBV12-5 and TRBJ1-2; the match to TRBD1 covers 7 bases. With V trimmed by 7 bases and J by 4 bases, 6 bases remained unmatched. The CDR3 is made up of 13 amino acids. Germline V CDR1 and CDR2: LGHNT, FRNRAP. Written as DNA, the CDR3 is TGTGCTAGTGACAGGGGTACCCCCTATGGCTACACCTTC. It is translated as CASDRGTPYGYTF.

The sample holds a few counts of this clone. This chain connects TRBV5-5 to TRBJ2-5; 8 nucleotides align to TRBD1. V trimming: 2 bases; J trimming: 10 bases; junction bases outside the gene matches: 4. The CDR3 length is 12 residues. Germline CDR1 reads SGHKS; CDR2 reads YYEKEE (reference sequence). CDR3 nucleotides: TGTGCCAGCAGCTTTTCAGGGGGCGGCCAGTACTTC. Its translation is CASSFSGGGQYF.

The rearrangement uses TRBV7-2 and TRBJ2-7; 8 bases line up with TRBD2. The CDR3 spans 14 residues. CDR1 and CDR2 from the germline V gene are SGHTA and FQGNSA. J was trimmed by 6 bases and V by 0 bases; bases with no gene match: 4. The CDR3 bases are TGTGCCAGCAGCTTAGCCTCGGGACTAGGCGAGCAGTACTTC. Protein product: CASSLASGLGEQYF.

A few counts support this clone. In nucleotides, the CDR3 is TGTGCCAGCAGTACCCAGACGGGATATAGCAATCAGCCCCAGCATTTT. It yields the protein CASSTQTGYSNQPQHF. The chain employs TRBV2 and TRBJ1-5; D not resolved. Germline loops: CDR1 SNHLY, CDR2 FYNNEI. The CDR3 totals 16 residues. Trimming removed 5 bases from V and 0 bases from J, with 14 bases in between.

The chain recombines TRBV5-8 with TRBJ2-1; 8 nucleotides line up with TRBD2. J was trimmed by 12 bases and V by 4 bases; bases with no gene match: 24. Germline loops: CDR1 SGHTS, CDR2 YDEGEE. The CDR3 has 18 residues. CDR3 DNA: TGTGCCAGCAGCCTCCTCCTCTTTCGGGGGGGAGCCTACAAGGGGCAGTTCTTC. Translating it yields CASSLLLFRGGAYKGQFF.

This rearrangement joins TRBV6-5 to TRBJ1-2; a possible D gene is TRBD1 (5 bases). The CDR3 consists of 14 residues. Trimming took off 0 bases at V and 2 bases at J, with 7 bases between the two ends. Germline CDR1 is MNHEY and CDR2 is SVGAGI. The CDR3 coding sequence is TGTGCCAGCAGTTACTCGGACACGAACTATGGCTACACCTTC. It codes for CASSYSDTNYGYTF.

The chain employs TRBV29-1 and TRBJ2-2, with 7 bases lining up with TRBD2. Losses at the gene ends were 6 bases for V and 5 bases for J; bases not matched to a gene: 9. The CDR3 runs 14 residues. Germline CDR1 reads SQVTM; CDR2 reads ANQGSEA. The CDR3 protein is CSVKRPGGTGELFF. Here the CDR3 DNA reads TGCAGCGTAAAAAGACCCGGGGGGACCGGGGAGCTGTTTTTT.

This clone has just a few counts. The chain uses TRBV9 and TRBJ2-3, with a weak D call TRBD2 (7 bases). The germline gives CDR1 SGDLS, CDR2 YYNGEE. The V end lost 0 bases, the J end lost 3 bases, and 23 bases lay between the germline ends. The CDR3 runs 19 residues. CDR3 in amino acids: CASSVDRIPRGASTDTQYF. The CDR3 nucleotides are TGTGCCAGCAGCGTAGATAGAATACCCCGGGGGGCAAGTACAGATACGCAGTATTTT.

This clone has just one count. The V call is TRBV2, the J call TRBJ2-5, with a tentative D call TRBD1 (6 bases). Per germline, CDR1 SNHLY and CDR2 FYNNEI. Trimming took 11 bases from V and 4 from J, leaving 14 bases between them. The CDR3 runs 12 residues. The DNA for the CDR3 is TGTGCCGGGTACAGGGTAGGAGAGACCCAGTACTTC. Translation: CAGYRVGETQYF.

This clone was seen a few times. The gene calls are TRBV29-1 and TRBJ2-3; D gene unclear. V shed 0 bases and J shed 4 bases, with 14 bases lying between them. This CDR3 has 15 residues. Germline V gene sequence: CDR1 SQVTM, CDR2 ANQGSEA. DNA for the CDR3: TGCAGCGTTGAAGATAGGGCTCTTAAGGCAGATACGCAGTATTTT. This codes for CSVEDRALKADTQYF.